This T cell receptor (beta chain) was sequenced in a study of OX40 agonist ivuxolimab in advanced cancers. Method: immunoSEQ multiplex PCR; TCRdb's copy keeps in-frame clones and lacks some. The profile covers under 85,000 clones, with roughly 86% appearing a single time and roughly 7.3% taken by the ten largest. V gave up 5 bases and J gave up 0 bases, with 11 bases separating them. Germline CDR1 and CDR2: MNHEY and SVGAGI. The CDR3 extends over 15 amino acids. The V gene is TRBV6-5, the J gene TRBJ1-5; D possibly corresponds to TRBD1 (5 bases). The receptor's source is an adult with an advanced solid tumor such as melanoma, head and neck, liver or kidney cancer. The material sequenced was CD4+ or CD8+ T cells sorted from blood, taken in a trial of the OX40 agonist ivuxolimab. The CDR3 is CASSTDRLSNQPQHF. In nucleotides, the CDR3 is TGTGCCAGCAGTACTGACAGACTTAGCAATCAGCCCCAGCATTTT.